Listed here are 9 T cell receptor beta chains from one sample, sequenced in a study of siplizumab effects on memory and regulatory T cells. The table came from immunoSEQ multiplex PCR; TCRdb's copy has only in-frame clones and leaves some out. The data show fewer than 20,000 clones, 46% seen once. For 5 to 6 days at 37°C, the mixed lymphocyte reaction cells were kept in coculture. Their specific antigens are unknown. The specimen was CFSE-low (dividing) CD4+ T cells sorted from an allogeneic mixed lymphocyte reaction. Receptors originate from a human donor in good health; the cells came from an allogeneic mixed lymphocyte reaction.

This clone was counted a few times. The chain is built from TRBV19 and TRBJ2-7; 9 nucleotides agree with TRBD1. This CDR3 is 15 amino acids long. CDR1 and CDR2 from the germline V gene are LNHDA and SQIVND (reference sequence). Unmatched junction bases numbered 1, after V lost 1 base and J lost 0 bases. The chain's CDR3 is CASSIVTGGSYEQYF. CDR3 DNA sequence: TGTGCCAGTAGTATAGTGACAGGGGGCTCCTACGAGCAGTACTTC.

This chain links TRBV20-1 with TRBJ1-2; D is possibly TRBD1 (5 bases). Trimming removed 6 bases at V and 5 bases at J, with 10 bases between. The CDR3 extends over 11 amino acids. The germline CDR1 and CDR2 sequences are DFQATT and SNEGSKA (reference sequence). CDR3 protein: CSAPAGYGYTF. The CDR3 coding sequence is TGCAGTGCCCCGGCAGGGTATGGCTACACCTTC.

This clone was seen only a few times. The genes are TRBV18 and TRBJ2-7, with TRBD1 matching 9 bases. The CDR3 loop spans 13 amino acids. The V gene end was trimmed by 6 bases and the J gene end by 0 bases; junction bases not matched to a gene: 0. Looked up from germline, CDR1 is KGHSH and CDR2 is LQKENI. CDR3 DNA: TGTGCCAGCTCGACAGGGGGCTCCTACGAGCAGTACTTC. Amino acids: CASSTGGSYEQYF.

The J gene is TRBJ2-3, the V gene TRBV9; possibly TRBD1 for D (5 bases). This CDR3 spans 14 amino acids. V gave up 0 bases and J gave up 4 bases, with 9 bases separating them. Germline loops: CDR1 SGDLS, CDR2 YYNGEE. In nucleotides, the CDR3 is TGTGCCAGCAGCGTAGATGAAGGGGCAGATACGCAGTATTTT. It is translated as CASSVDEGADTQYF. The whole variable domain, filled in from reference TRBV9 and TRBJ2-3, reads DSGVTQTPKHLITATGQRVTLRCSPRSGDLSVYWYQQSLDQGLQFLIQYYNGEERAKGNILERFSAQQFPDLHSELNLSSLELGDSALYFCASSVDEGADTQYFGPGTRLTVL.

The CDR3 DNA sequence: TGTGCCAGCAGTACCACCGACAGGAGGAACACTGAAGCTTTCTTT. It codes for CASSTTDRRNTEAFF. The chain couples TRBV6-6 to TRBJ1-1, with D possibly TRBD1 on 6 matching bases. Per the germline V gene, CDR1 is MNHNY and CDR2 is SVGAGI (reference sequence). The CDR3 totals 15 residues. Trimming removed 5 bases from V and 1 base from J, with 14 bases in between.

This clone is medium-sized. The J gene is TRBJ1-1, the V gene TRBV7-3; tentatively, D is TRBD1 (5 bases). V was cut by 2 bases and J by 1 base, with 11 bases left in between. Germline V CDR1 and CDR2: SGHTA, FQGTGA. The CDR3 loop spans 15 amino acids. CDR3 loop: CASSLLGTGNTEAFF. The CDR3 DNA sequence: TGTGCCAGCAGCTTATTGGGGACCGGGAACACTGAAGCTTTCTTT.

The rearrangement links TRBV10-3 to TRBJ2-5; D unresolved. Germline loops: CDR1 ENHRY, CDR2 SYGVKD. Trimming left V 2 bases short and J 1 base short, with 14 bases between. The CDR3 is 16 amino acids. Written as DNA, the CDR3 is TGTGCCATCAGTGAGAGTCGTGGTCGGTCCCAAGAGACCCAGTACTTC. This sequence encodes CAISESRGRSQETQYF.

V gene TRBV7-7 combines with J gene TRBJ2-2; no reliable D call. Germline loops: CDR1 SSHAT, CDR2 FNYEAQ (reference sequence). V was trimmed by 3 bases and J by 8 bases, leaving 10 bases between them. The CDR3 spans 13 residues. The CDR3 sequence is CASSLSRGGELFF. The CDR3 region has the DNA TGTGCCAGCAGCTTGAGTCGTGGTGGGGAGCTGTTTTTT.

This clone was observed a few times. The V gene is TRBV7-2, the J gene TRBJ2-4; TRBD1 or TRBD2 may be the D gene (6 bases each). Germline CDR1 is SGHTA and CDR2 is FQGNSA. Between the trimmed V and J ends, which lost 1 base and 3 bases, there was a span of 10 bases. This CDR3 has 15 amino acids. The CDR3 here is CASSLGGAVKNIQYF. The DNA for the CDR3 is TGTGCCAGCAGCTTAGGGGGGGCGGTCAAAAACATTCAGTACTTC.